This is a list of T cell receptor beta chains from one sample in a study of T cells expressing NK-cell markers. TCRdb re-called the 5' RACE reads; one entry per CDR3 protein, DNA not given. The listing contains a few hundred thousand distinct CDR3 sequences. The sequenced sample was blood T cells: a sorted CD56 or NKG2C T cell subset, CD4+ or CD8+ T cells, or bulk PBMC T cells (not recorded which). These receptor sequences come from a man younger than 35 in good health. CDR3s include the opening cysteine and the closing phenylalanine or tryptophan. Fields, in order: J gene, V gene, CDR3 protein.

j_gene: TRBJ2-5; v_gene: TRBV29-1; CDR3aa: CSVAGTSGETQYF
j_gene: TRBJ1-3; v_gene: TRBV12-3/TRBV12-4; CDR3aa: CASSPLGGTARTGNTIYF
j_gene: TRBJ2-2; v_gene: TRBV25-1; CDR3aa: CASIAARTGELFF
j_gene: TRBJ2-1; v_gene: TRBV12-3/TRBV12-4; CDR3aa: CASSLPPRAGEQFF
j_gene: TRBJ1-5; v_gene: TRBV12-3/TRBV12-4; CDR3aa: CASSFDRVRNQPQHF
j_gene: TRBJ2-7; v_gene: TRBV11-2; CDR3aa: CASSLAVGGPYEQYF
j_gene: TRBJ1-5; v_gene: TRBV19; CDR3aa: CASSTSGRNQPQHF
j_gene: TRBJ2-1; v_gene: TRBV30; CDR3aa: CAWNPGLAPYNEQFF
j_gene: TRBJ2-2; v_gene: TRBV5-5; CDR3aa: CASSSRTGPNTGELFF
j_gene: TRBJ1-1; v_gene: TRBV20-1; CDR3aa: CSALSGQGDTEAFF
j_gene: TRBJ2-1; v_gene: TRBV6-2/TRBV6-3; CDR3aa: CASRRQGESNEQFF
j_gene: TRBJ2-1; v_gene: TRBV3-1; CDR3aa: CASSQGSGIEQFF
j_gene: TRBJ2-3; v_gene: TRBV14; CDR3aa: CASSQDETQKTPDTQYF
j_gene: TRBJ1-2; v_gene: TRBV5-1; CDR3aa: CASSLGLGGYTF